This T cell receptor beta chain appears in the sequencing data of a study of blood T cells in healthy people across ages. The V and J ends lost 5 bases and 5 bases, in that order; junction bases with no gene match: 9. The CDR3 has 14 residues. Looked up from germline, CDR1 is SEHNR and CDR2 is FQNEAQ (reference sequence). Findings and caveats of the study: Getting older went along with TCR beta diversity per million T cells dropping roughly linearly.

Primed by a sample-barcoded 5' primer and a J-beta primer mix, a second PCR proceeded for 7 to 11 cycles. Template switching added a 12-random-nucleotide identifier to every cDNA molecule. TCRdb redid the calling of the 5' RACE reads with MiXCR, one entry per CDR3 protein. The profile shows 1.5 million to 2 million distinct CDR3 sequences, 28% of them singletons. This clonotype was counted a few times. Its antigen is not known. Staff drew roughly 10 milliliters of peripheral blood from each donor. The J gene is TRBJ2-7, the V gene TRBV7-9; 7 positions agree with TRBD2. The receptor was isolated from a young woman in good health. The sequencing input was blood. CDR3 nucleotides: TGTGCCAGCAGCCGACGGCGGGAGAACCACGAGCAGTACTTC. This sequence encodes CASSRRRENHEQYF. The variable domain in full, completed from reference TRBV7-9 and TRBJ2-7, reads DTGVSQNPRHKITKRGQNVTFRCDPISEHNRLYWYRQTLGQGPEFLTYFQNEAQLEKSRLLSDRFSAERPKGSFSTLEIQRTEQGDSAMYLCASSRRRENHEQYFGPGTRLTVT.